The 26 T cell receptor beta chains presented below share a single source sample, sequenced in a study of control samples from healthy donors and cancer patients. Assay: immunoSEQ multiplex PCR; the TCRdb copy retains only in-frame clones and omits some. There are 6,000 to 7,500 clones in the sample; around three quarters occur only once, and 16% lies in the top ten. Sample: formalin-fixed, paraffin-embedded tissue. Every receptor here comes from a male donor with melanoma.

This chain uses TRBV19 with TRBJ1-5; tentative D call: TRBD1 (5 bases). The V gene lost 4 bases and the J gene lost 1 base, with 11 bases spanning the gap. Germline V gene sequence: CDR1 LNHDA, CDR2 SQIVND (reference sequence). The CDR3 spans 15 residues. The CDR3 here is CASSKGENSNQPQHF. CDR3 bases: TGTGCCAGTAGTAAAGGGGAAAACAGCAATCAGCCCCAGCATTTT.

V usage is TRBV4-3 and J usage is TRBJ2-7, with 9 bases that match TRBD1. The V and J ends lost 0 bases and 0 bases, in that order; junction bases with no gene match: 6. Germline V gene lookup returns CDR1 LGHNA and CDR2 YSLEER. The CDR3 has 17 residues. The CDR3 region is CASSQDGGQGSSYEQYV. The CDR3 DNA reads TGCGCCAGCAGCCAAGATGGGGGACAGGGTAGCTCCTACGAGCAGTACGTC.

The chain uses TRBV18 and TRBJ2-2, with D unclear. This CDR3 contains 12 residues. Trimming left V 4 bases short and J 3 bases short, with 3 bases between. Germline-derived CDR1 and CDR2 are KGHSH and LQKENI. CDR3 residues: CASSHDTGELFF. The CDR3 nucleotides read TGTGCCAGCTCACACGACACCGGGGAGCTGTTTTTT. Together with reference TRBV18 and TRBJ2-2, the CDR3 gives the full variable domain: NAGVMQNPRHLVRRRGQEARLRCSPMKGHSHVYWYRQLPEEGLKFMVYLQKENIIDESGMPKERFSAEFPKEGPSILRIQQVVRGDSAAYFCASSHDTGELFFGEGSRLTVL.

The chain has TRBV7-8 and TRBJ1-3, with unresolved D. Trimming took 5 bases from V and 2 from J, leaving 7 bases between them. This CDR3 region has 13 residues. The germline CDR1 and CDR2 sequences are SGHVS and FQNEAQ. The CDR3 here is CASSIGAGNTIYF. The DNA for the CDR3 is TGTGCCAGCAGCATCGGAGCTGGAAACACCATATATTTT.

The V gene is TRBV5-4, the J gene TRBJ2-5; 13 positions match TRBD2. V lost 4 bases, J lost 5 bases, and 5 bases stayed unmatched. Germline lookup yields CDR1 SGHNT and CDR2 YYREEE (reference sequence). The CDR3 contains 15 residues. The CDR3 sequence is CASSATSGGGETQYF. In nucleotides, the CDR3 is TGTGCCAGCAGCGCAACTAGCGGGGGGGGCGAGACCCAGTACTTC.

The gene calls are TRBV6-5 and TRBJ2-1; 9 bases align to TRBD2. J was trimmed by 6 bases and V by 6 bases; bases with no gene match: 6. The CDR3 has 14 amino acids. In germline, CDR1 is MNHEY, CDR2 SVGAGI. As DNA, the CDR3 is TGTGCCAGCAGGGTAGCGGGGGTCACCAATGAGCAGTTCTTC. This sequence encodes CASRVAGVTNEQFF.

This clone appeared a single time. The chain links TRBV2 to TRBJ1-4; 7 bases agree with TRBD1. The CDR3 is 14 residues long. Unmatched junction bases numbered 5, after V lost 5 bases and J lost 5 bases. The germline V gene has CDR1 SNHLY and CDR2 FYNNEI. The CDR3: CASSRRDSNEKLFF. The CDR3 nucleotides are TGTGCCAGCAGTCGACGGGACAGCAATGAAAAACTGTTTTTT.

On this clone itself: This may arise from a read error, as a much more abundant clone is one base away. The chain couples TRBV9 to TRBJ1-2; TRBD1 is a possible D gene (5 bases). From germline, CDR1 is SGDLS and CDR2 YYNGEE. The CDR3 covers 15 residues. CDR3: CASNVVGARLGGYTF. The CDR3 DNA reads TGTGCCAGCAACGTAGTAGGGGCCCGACTGGGGGGCTACACCTTC.

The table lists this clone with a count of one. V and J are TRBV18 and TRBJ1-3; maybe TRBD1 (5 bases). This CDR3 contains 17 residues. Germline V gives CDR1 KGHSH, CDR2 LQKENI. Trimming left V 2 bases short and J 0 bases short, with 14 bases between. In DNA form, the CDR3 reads TGTGCCAGCTCACCAGCTCCAGGGCCCTCCTCTGGAAACACCATATATTTT. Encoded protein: CASSPAPGPSSGNTIYF.

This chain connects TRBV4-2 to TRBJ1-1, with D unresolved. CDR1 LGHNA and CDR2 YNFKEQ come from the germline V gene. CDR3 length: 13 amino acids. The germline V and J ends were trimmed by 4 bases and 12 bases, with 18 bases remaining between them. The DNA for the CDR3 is TGTGCCAGCAGCCCGGAGACTAAGGACCCGACTTTCTTT. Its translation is CASSPETKDPTFF.

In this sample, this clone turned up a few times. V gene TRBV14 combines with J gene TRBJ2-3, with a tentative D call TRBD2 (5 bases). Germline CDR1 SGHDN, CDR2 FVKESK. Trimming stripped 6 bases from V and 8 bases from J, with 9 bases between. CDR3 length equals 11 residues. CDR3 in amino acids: CASRKSGTQYF. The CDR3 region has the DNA TGTGCCAGCAGAAAAAGCGGTACGCAGTATTTT.

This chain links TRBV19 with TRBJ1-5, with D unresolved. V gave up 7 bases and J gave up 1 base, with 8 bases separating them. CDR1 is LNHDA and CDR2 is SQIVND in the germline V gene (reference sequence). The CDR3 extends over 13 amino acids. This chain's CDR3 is CASKGVSNQPQHF. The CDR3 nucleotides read TGTGCCAGTAAGGGAGTGAGCAATCAGCCCCAGCATTTT.

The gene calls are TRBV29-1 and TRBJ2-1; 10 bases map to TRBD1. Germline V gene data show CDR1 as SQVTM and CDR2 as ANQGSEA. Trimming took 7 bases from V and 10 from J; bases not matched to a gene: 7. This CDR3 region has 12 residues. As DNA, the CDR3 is TGCAGCGCAAAGGGACAGGGGTACGAGCAGTTCTTC. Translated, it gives CSAKGQGYEQFF.

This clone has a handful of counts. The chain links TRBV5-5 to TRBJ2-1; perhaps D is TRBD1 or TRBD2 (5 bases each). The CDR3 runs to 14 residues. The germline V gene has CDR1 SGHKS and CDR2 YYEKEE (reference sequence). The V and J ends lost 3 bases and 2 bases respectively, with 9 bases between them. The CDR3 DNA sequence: TGTGCCAGCAGCTCGCTGGGGGCCTACAATGAGCAGTTCTTC. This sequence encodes CASSSLGAYNEQFF.

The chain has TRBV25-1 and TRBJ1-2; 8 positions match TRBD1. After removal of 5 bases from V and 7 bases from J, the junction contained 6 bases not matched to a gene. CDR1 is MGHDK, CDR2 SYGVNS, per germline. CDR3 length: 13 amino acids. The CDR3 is CASSKQGAGGYTF. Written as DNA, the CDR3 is TGTGCCAGCAGTAAGCAGGGGGCAGGTGGCTACACCTTC.

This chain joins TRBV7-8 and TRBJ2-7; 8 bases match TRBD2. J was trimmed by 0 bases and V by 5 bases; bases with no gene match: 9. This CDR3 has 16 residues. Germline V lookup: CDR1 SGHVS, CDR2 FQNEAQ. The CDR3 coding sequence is TGTGCCAGCAGCGACATAGCGGGGTCTAGCTCCTACGAGCAGTACGTC. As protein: CASSDIAGSSSYEQYV.

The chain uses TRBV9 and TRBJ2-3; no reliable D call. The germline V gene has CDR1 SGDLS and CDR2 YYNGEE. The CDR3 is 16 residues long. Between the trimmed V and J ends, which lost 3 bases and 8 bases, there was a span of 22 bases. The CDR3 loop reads CASSAGAWTGKGTQYF. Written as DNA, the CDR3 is TGTGCCAGCAGCGCAGGTGCTTGGACGGGCAAGGGTACGCAGTATTTT. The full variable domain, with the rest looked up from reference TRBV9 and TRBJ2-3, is DSGVTQTPKHLITATGQRVTLRCSPRSGDLSVYWYQQSLDQGLQFLIQYYNGEERAKGNILERFSAQQFPDLHSELNLSSLELGDSALYFCASSAGAWTGKGTQYFGPGTRLTVL.

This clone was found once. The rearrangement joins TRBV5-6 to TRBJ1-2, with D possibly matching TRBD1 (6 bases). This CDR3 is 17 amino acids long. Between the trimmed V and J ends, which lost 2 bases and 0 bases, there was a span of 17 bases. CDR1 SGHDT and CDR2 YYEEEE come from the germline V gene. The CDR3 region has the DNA TGTGCCAGCAGCTTAATTGCAGGGGCAGGAGCTAACTATGGCTACACCTTC. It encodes CASSLIAGAGANYGYTF.

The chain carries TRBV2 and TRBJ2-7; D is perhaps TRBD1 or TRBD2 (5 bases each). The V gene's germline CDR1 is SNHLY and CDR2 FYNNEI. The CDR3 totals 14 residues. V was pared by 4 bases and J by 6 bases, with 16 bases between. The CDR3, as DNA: TGTGCCAGCAGTGGGGGAGCTTTGGGGCCCGAGCAGTACTTC. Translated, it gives CASSGGALGPEQYF.

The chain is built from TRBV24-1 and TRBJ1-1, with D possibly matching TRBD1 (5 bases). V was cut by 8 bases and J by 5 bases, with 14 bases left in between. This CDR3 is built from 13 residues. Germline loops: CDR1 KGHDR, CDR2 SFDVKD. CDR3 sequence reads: CATTNTQGTEAFF. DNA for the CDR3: TGTGCCACCACCAACACGCAGGGAACTGAAGCTTTCTTT.

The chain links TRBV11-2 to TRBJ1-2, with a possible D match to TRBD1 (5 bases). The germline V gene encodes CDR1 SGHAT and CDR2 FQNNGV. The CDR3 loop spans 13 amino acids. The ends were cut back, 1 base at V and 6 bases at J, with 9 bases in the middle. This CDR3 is CASSLAGTDGYTF. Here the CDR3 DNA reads TGTGCCAGCAGCTTAGCAGGGACCGATGGCTACACCTTC.

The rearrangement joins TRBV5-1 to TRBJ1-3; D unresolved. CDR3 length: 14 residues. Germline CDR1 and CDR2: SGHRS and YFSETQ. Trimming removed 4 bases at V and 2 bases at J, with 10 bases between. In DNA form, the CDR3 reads TGCGCCAGCAGCCGTGCAGGCGCTGGAAACACCATATATTTT. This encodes CASSRAGAGNTIYF.

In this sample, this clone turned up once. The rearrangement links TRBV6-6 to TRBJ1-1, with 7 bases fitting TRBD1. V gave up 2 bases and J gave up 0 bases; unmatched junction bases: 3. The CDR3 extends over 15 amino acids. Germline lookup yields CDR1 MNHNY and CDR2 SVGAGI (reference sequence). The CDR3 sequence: CASSYGDRMNTEAFF. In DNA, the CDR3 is TGTGCCAGCAGTTACGGGGACAGAATGAACACTGAAGCTTTCTTT.

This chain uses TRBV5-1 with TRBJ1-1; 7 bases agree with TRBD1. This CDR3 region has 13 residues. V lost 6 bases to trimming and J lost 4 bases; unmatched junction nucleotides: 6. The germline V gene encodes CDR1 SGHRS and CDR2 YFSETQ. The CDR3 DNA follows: TGCGCCAGCACCCCGGGACAGAGCACTGAAGCTTTCTTT. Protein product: CASTPGQSTEAFF.

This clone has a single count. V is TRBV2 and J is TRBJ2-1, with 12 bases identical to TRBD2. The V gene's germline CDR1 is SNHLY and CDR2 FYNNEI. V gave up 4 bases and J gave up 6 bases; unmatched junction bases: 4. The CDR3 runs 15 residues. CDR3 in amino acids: CASSVLAGGPNEQFF. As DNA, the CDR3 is TGTGCCAGCAGTGTACTAGCGGGGGGCCCCAATGAGCAGTTCTTC.

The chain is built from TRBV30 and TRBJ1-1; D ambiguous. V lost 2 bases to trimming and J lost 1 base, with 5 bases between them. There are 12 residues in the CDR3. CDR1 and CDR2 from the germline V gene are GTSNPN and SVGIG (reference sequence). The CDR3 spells CAWSRQNTEAFF. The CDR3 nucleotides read TGTGCCTGGAGTCGGCAGAACACTGAAGCTTTCTTT. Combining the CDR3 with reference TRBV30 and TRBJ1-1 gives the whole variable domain SQTIHQWPATLVQPVGSPLSLECTVEGTSNPNLYWYRQAAGRGLQLLFYSVGIGQISSEVPQNLSASRPQDRQFILSSKKLLLSDSGFYLCAWSRQNTEAFFGQGTRLTVV.